This note documents a single T cell receptor beta chain sequence. The antigen it binds to is not known. No much larger clone is present one base from it, and per-base qualities are unavailable. This sample stems from a study of shared clonotypes between healthy human individuals (dated by TCRdb to the early 2020s). About the investigation overall: Three men and a couple of women, aged 18 to 49 years, made up the cohort. For each donor, CD4 naive and CD4 memory were each given three plates, CD8 naive was given two plates, and CD8 memory was given one plate. The study deeply sequenced blood TCR repertoires of roughly five healthy adults to estimate repertoire size and the extent of clonotype sharing between individuals. To increase sequencing depth and limit assay-specific biases, different laboratories used diverse techniques to prepare libraries and sequence TCR repertoires. Leukapheresis yielded between about 0.94 and 8.9 billion PBMCs per donor. What the research found in general, with its limitations: Only blood was sampled, and tissue TCR repertoires likely differ from those in blood. Around 5.4% of naive CD4, around 3.5% of naive CD8, around 2.3% of memory CD4, and 0.4% of memory CD8 clonotypes were shared across several donors. Higher generation probabilities were observed for clonotypes shared by all four sorted-subset donors than for non-shared clonotypes. Incomplete sequencing was indicated by rarefaction of sorted-subset datasets, despite the large sequencing depth. Pairwise subsampling indicated that sequencing depth was expected to affect the degree of clonotype sharing among donors. Naive subsets generally had larger estimated clonotype richness than memory subsets did. Because the study included only a small number of donors, the genetic and exposure-history diversity represented was limited.

Its CDR3 holds 12 amino acids, cysteine through phenylalanine. Here the CDR3 DNA is all that survives: 36 bases in frame from base 1. Trimming takes 4 bases from V and 3 bases from J, and the germline ends sit 6 bases apart. CDR1 and CDR2 are read off the germline V gene as SGHAT and FQNNGV. Healthy HIV-negative adults with no recently reported acute infections or vaccinations were included as donors. Every donor was a Caucasian adult living in Nashville, Tennessee, USA. Magnetic negative selection was used to enrich CD4+ T cells, after which naive cells were positively selected on CD45RA and the negative fraction became the memory subset. After blood collection by leukapheresis, PBMCs were isolated using Ficoll-Histopaque density gradient centrifugation and then cryopreserved in the vapor phase of liquid nitrogen. Analytical flow cytometry was used to check the purity and quantity of each magnetically sorted T cell population. Genomic DNA was isolated from each sorted fraction and quantified by UV absorbance on a Nanodrop 2000c.

Using the deep immunoSEQ assay, multiplex PCR amplified TCR CDR3 regions from genomic DNA. Extracted genomic DNA from each cell subset was distributed evenly across all wells of several immunoSEQ 96-well plates, and each plate was treated as a replicate. For sorted subsets, about 210 ng of genomic DNA, equivalent to around 29,000 T cell genomes, went into each replicate PCR. Purified libraries were measured with a Qubit 3.0 fluorometer, size-checked on a Bioanalyzer 2100, and measured again with the KAPA Library Quantification kit. Every immunoSEQ 96-well plate was sequenced on a separate single-read 150-cycle Illumina NextSeq 550 flow cell. Processing in the source paper ran as follows. Because the immunoSEQ output included only junctional sequences and no quality scores, the filtering could not be the same as the filtering used for full-length reads. To assign V/J genes and CDR3, sequences were annotated using PyIR, a Python wrapper for IgBLAST v1.9, with IMGT germline references. Reads with weak V/J assignments (E-value above 1e-6), missing CDR3, stop codons, out-of-frame junctions, or ambiguous translated residues were removed. V3J clonotypes were defined as sequences sharing the same inferred V gene, J gene, and CDR3 amino acid sequence. The percentage overlap between two repertoires was calculated by dividing the number of shared unique clonotypes by the size of the smaller repertoire. Richness of each repertoire was evaluated using RTK rarefaction, the Chao1 estimator, and Recon v2.1 estimates of unobserved clonotypes. OLGA was used to compute generation probabilities for all TCRbeta clonotypes that the gDNA method yielded from four donors. In TCRdb, the immuneACCESS table is reduced to in-frame sequences with V and J assigned. These tables do not hold every clone; where another copy was compared, an unresolved V gene accounts for under half, and the others remain unexplained. V, J and clone size are taken as reported in that table, and D and trimming were inferred from the DNA itself. This sample gives 2.3 million or so clones in total; 80% to 95% of them show up just once. The ten largest clones represent 0.39% of the sample.

The clonotype originates from a man between 18 and 29 years old in good health. Some clones in this sample may be carry-over from other donors' samples. Here the chain combines TRBV11-2 and TRBJ1-2, with a weak D call of TRBD1 (5 bases match). Input material: naive CD4+ T cells from PBMCs. Reading the label with the study, this specimen's cell subset or site is: CD45RA+ positively selected. The sequenced DNA is TGTGCCAGCAGCTCAGGGTACTATGGCTACACCTTC. Translated, this is CASSSGYYGYTF. With all but the CDR3 taken from the reference TRBV11-2 and TRBJ1-2 genes, the full variable domain is: EAGVAQSPRYKIIEKRQSVAFWCNPISGHATLYWYQQILGQGPKLLIQFQNNGVVDDSQLPKDRFSAERLKGVDSTLKIQPAKLEDSAVYLCASSSGYYGYTFGSGTRLTVV.